Listed below are T cell receptor beta chains from one sample, sequenced in a study of blood T cell repertoires in COVID-19. Sequenced by immunoSEQ multiplex PCR; TCRdb stores in-frame clones only, minus some. The table lists roughly 240,000 clones, 70% to 90% of them singletons. Input material: PBMCs or T cells enriched from blood (not recorded which). These receptors originate from a woman in her 50s with acute COVID-19. Each CDR3 is given with its conserved first and last residue. The D gene is left open where the match is weak. Where a row states a size, it is once, few, many or the class of an expanded clone; other rows omit it.

d_call j_call v_call clone_size cdr3_aa cdr3_nt
TRBD1 TRBJ2-5 TRBV9 NA CASSVTQGLGRETQYF TGTGCCAGCAGCGTAACACAGGGGTTGGGTAGAGAGACCCAGTACTTC
TRBD1 TRBJ1-2 TRBV25-1 few CASSESGTGGLDGYTF TGTGCCAGCAGTGAGAGCGGGACAGGGGGGCTGGATGGCTACACCTTC
NA TRBJ2-7 TRBV6-5 NA CASSYSPSYEQYF TGTGCCAGCAGTTACTCCCCCAGTTACGAGCAGTACTTC
NA TRBJ2-7 TRBV10-1 NA CASSRFVGHEQYF TGCGCCAGCTCTCGATTCGTGGGGCACGAGCAGTACTTC
NA TRBJ1-5 TRBV19 NA CASNRQGSNQPQHF TGTGCCAGTAATAGGCAGGGGAGCAATCAGCCCCAGCATTTT
NA TRBJ1-1 TRBV6-5 NA CASSRNRDKNTEAFF TGTGCCAGCAGTCGGAACCGGGACAAAAACACTGAAGCTTTCTTT
NA TRBJ2-7 TRBV6-1 NA CASSEVPGPYYEQYF TGTGCCAGCAGTGAAGTCCCAGGGCCCTACTACGAGCAGTACTTC
TRBD1 TRBJ1-1 TRBV6-5 many CASRLAGGNTEAFF TGTGCCAGCAGACTCGCAGGGGGTAACACTGAAGCTTTCTTT
NA TRBJ1-1 TRBV19 NA CASSIGQGITEAFF TGTGCCAGTAGTATAGGGCAGGGGATCACTGAAGCTTTCTTT
TRBD1 TRBJ2-1 TRBV18 NA CASSPGTGGRIYNEQFF TGTGCCAGCTCACCAGGGACAGGGGGCAGAATCTACAATGAGCAGTTCTTC
NA TRBJ1-2 TRBV3-1/TRBV3-2 NA CASSHRSVQGYTF TGTGCCAGCAGCCATCGATCCGTGCAGGGCTACACCTTC
TRBD1 TRBJ1-1 TRBV7-6 NA CASSGGRGLATEAFF TGTGCCAGCAGCGGGGGCAGGGGGCTGGCCACTGAAGCTTTCTTT
NA TRBJ2-3 TRBV9 NA CASSPTGLPGNTDTQYF TGTGCCAGCAGCCCTACGGGACTCCCCGGCAACACAGATACGCAGTATTTT
TRBD1 TRBJ1-3 TRBV5-1 NA CASSLRTGSGNTIYF TGCGCCAGCAGCTTGAGGACAGGCTCTGGAAACACCATATATTTT
NA TRBJ1-2 TRBV3-1/TRBV3-2 NA CASSQEQSYGYTF TGTGCCAGCAGCCAAGAACAGAGCTATGGCTACACCTTC
NA TRBJ1-2 TRBV5-4 NA CASTDDWNYGYTF TGTGCCAGCACCGATGACTGGAACTATGGCTACACCTTC
TRBD1 TRBJ1-2 TRBV5-1 NA CASSLSGGNYGYTF TGCGCCAGCAGCTTGTCAGGGGGTAACTATGGCTACACCTTC
NA TRBJ2-5 TRBV20-1 NA CSVAFGTQYF TGCAGTGTTGCCTTCGGGACCCAGTACTTC
TRBD1 TRBJ2-3 TRBV6-5 NA CASSYSPDRADTQYF TGTGCCAGCAGTTACTCCCCCGACAGGGCAGATACGCAGTATTTT
TRBD2 TRBJ2-1 TRBV24-1 NA CATSDTGLAGEQFF TGTGCCACCAGTGACACAGGACTAGCGGGTGAGCAGTTCTTC
TRBD2 TRBJ2-3 TRBV24-1 NA CATSDSTSGPTDTQYF TGTGCCACCAGTGATTCGACTAGCGGGCCCACAGATACGCAGTATTTT
NA TRBJ1-1 TRBV3-1/TRBV3-2 NA CASSQGQNTEAFF TGTGCCAGCAGCCAAGGACAGAACACTGAAGCTTTCTTT
TRBD2 TRBJ2-7 TRBV3-1/TRBV3-2 NA CASSPGGTRGGVASYEQYF TGTGCCAGCAGCCCCGGGGGGACTCGCGGGGGGGTAGCCTCCTACGAGCAGTACTTC
NA TRBJ1-4 TRBV7-9 many CASSRNTPATGREKLFF TGTGCCAGCAGCCGAAACACCCCGGCTACAGGACGAGAAAAACTGTTTTTT
NA TRBJ1-1 TRBV23-1 NA CASSQSQGNTEAFF TGCGCCAGCAGTCAGAGTCAGGGTAACACTGAAGCTTTCTTT
NA TRBJ1-1 TRBV30 NA CAWSPIGGGEAEAFF TGTGCCTGGAGCCCCATAGGGGGGGGCGAAGCAGAAGCTTTCTTT
NA TRBJ1-1 TRBV18 NA CASSPQGGNAEAFF TGTGCCAGCTCGCCACAGGGAGGGAACGCTGAAGCTTTCTTT
TRBD1 TRBJ1-6 TRBV19 NA CASTLTGGGNSPLHF TGTGCCAGTACCCTGACAGGGGGGGGAAATTCACCCCTCCACTTT
TRBD1 TRBJ1-6 TRBV27 NA CASSYRTGNSPLHF TGTGCCAGCAGTTACCGGACAGGGAATTCACCCCTCCACTTT
NA TRBJ1-1 TRBV29-1 once CSGGELTEAFF TGCAGCGGGGGGGAGCTCACTGAAGCTTTCTTT
NA TRBJ2-7 TRBV21-1 once CASRRTGTNEQYF TGTGCCAGCAGGAGGACAGGGACGAACGAGCAGTACTTC
TRBD1 TRBJ2-2 TRBV29-1 NA CSVLQGGYGELFF TGCAGCGTTCTACAGGGGGGATACGGGGAGCTGTTTTTT
NA TRBJ2-1 TRBV7-2 few CASSLVGGLSSYNEQFF TGTGCCAGCAGCTTAGTAGGCGGGCTGAGCTCCTACAATGAGCAGTTCTTC
TRBD1 TRBJ1-2 TRBV7-2 NA CASSLNRGVNYGYTF TGTGCCAGCAGTCTAAACAGGGGGGTAAACTATGGCTACACCTTC
NA TRBJ2-1 TRBV6-5 NA CASSYGTVEEDEQFF TGTGCCAGCAGTTACGGAACAGTTGAGGAGGATGAGCAGTTCTTC
NA TRBJ1-1 TRBV6-5 NA CASITGPGMNTEAFF TGTGCCAGCATTACAGGGCCGGGGATGAACACTGAAGCTTTCTTT
NA TRBJ1-2 TRBV3-1/TRBV3-2 NA CASTSRQALYGYTF TGTGCCAGCACCTCTCGACAGGCATTGTATGGCTACACCTTC
TRBD1 TRBJ1-1 TRBV5-1 NA CASSSIFTTRTGRTEAFF TGCGCCAGCAGCTCCATTTTTACGACTAGGACAGGGCGGACTGAAGCTTTCTTT
TRBD1 TRBJ1-3 TRBV9 NA CASSPLQGPGGNTIYF TGTGCCAGCAGCCCATTACAGGGGCCCGGTGGAAACACCATATATTTT
TRBD1 TRBJ1-2 TRBV19 NA CASRTGQPNYGYTF TGTGCCAGCCGGACAGGACAACCTAACTATGGCTACACCTTC
TRBD1 TRBJ1-1 TRBV7-8 NA CASSLRTGPVNTEAFF TGTGCCAGCAGCTTACGGACAGGGCCTGTGAACACTGAAGCTTTCTTT
NA TRBJ1-1 TRBV27 NA CASSLHRVDNTEAFF TGTGCCAGCAGTCTCCACAGGGTCGATAACACTGAAGCTTTCTTT
TRBD1 TRBJ1-2 TRBV28 NA CASRTGGDYGYTF TGTGCCAGCAGAACAGGGGGGGACTATGGCTACACCTTC
NA TRBJ1-1 TRBV6-5 NA CASSPWAAGEAFF TGTGCCAGCAGTCCTTGGGCAGCCGGTGAAGCTTTCTTT
NA TRBJ2-7 TRBV6-2/TRBV6-3 NA CASSNRVQEQYF TGTGCCAGCAGCAACAGGGTCCAGGAGCAGTACTTC
TRBD2 TRBJ2-3 TRBV3-1/TRBV3-2 NA CASSQDHRAGGRTDTQYF TGTGCCAGCAGCCAAGATCATCGAGCGGGGGGGCGCACAGATACGCAGTATTTT
NA TRBJ1-2 TRBV3-1/TRBV3-2 NA CASSHGGPVRGYTF TGTGCCAGCAGCCATGGAGGACCCGTCCGCGGCTACACCTTC
TRBD2 TRBJ2-3 TRBV3-1/TRBV3-2 NA CASGAGGPTDTQYF TGTGCCAGCGGTGCGGGGGGCCCAACAGATACGCAGTATTTT